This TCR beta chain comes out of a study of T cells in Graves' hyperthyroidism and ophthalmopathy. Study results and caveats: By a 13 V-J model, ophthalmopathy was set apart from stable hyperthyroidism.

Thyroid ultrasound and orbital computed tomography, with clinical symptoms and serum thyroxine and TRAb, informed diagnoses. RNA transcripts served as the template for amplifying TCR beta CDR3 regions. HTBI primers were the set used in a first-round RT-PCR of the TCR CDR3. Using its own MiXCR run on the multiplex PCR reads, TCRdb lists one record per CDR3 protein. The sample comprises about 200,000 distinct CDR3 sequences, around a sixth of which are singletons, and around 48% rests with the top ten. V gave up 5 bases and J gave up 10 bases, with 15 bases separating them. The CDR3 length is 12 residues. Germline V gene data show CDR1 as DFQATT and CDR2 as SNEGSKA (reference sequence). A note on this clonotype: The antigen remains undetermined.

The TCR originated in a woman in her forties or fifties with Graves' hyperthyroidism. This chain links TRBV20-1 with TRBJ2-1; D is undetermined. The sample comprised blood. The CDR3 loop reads CSAQPTTWEQFF. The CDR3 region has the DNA TGCAGTGCTCAACCAACAACATGGGAGCAGTTCTTC.